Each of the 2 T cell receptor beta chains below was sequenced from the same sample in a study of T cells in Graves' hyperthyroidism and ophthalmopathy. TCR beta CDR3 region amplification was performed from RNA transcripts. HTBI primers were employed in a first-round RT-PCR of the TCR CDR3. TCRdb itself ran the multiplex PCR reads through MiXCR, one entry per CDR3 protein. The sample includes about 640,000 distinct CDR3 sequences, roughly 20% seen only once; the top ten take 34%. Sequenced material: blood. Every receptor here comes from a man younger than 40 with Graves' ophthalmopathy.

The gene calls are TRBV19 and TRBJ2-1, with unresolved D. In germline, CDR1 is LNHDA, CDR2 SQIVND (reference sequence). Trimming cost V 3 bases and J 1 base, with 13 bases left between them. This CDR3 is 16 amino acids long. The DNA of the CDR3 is TGTGCCAGTAGTATTCCGCGGCAACCTTCCTACAATGAGCAGTTCTTC. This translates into CASSIPRQPSYNEQFF.

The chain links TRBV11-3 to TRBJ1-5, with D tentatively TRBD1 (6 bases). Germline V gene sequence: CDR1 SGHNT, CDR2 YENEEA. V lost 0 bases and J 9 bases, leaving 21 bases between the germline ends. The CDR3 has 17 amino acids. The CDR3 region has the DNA TGTGCCAGCAGCTTAGATCGCCCTCGCACAGGGCCGTGGCCCCAGCATTTT. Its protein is CASSLDRPRTGPWPQHF.